These T cell receptor beta chains were read from a single sample in a study of beta chain features in type 1 diabetes. Assay used: immunoSEQ multiplex PCR; TCRdb lists only in-frame clones, some missing. Of under 200,000 clones in the sample, 10% are singletons; the top ten hold more than 0.4%. Sequenced sample: central memory CD4+ T cells from blood. The receptors stem from a young man with type 1 diabetes. The CDR3 runs from the conserved cysteine through the conserved F or W. Fields, in order: clone size, V gene, D gene, J gene, CDR3 DNA, CDR3 protein. A D gene is named only where the DNA matches it firmly. Expanded clones get a size class; other rows say once, few or many, or leave the size out.

clone size: few
V gene: TRBV7-2
D gene: TRBD2
J gene: TRBJ2-7
CDR3 DNA: TGTGCCAGCAGCCGGTTACTAGCGGGAAGCGAGCAGTACTTC
CDR3 protein: CASSRLLAGSEQYF

clone size: NA
V gene: TRBV18
D gene: TRBD2
J gene: TRBJ2-1
CDR3 DNA: TGTGCCAGCTCACCTGGTGGACTAGCGGGAGGCGCCAATGAGCAGTTCTTC
CDR3 protein: CASSPGGLAGGANEQFF

clone size: few
V gene: TRBV27
D gene: NA
J gene: TRBJ1-5
CDR3 DNA: TGTGCCAGCAGTCCACTGGGGGGACCCCAGCATTTT
CDR3 protein: CASSPLGGPQHF

clone size: NA
V gene: TRBV27
D gene: TRBD2
J gene: TRBJ2-7
CDR3 DNA: TGTGCCAGCAGTTTCAGGACTAGCGGGGGCTACGAGCAGTACTTC
CDR3 protein: CASSFRTSGGYEQYF

clone size: few
V gene: TRBV7-3
D gene: NA
J gene: TRBJ1-5
CDR3 DNA: TGTGCCAGCAGCTTAACGGCCGCCCAGCCCCAGCATTTT
CDR3 protein: CASSLTAAQPQHF

clone size: NA
V gene: TRBV7-9
D gene: NA
J gene: TRBJ2-6
CDR3 DNA: TGTGCCAGCACCTATGCTGGGGCCAACGTCCTGACTTTC
CDR3 protein: CASTYAGANVLTF

clone size: NA
V gene: TRBV2
D gene: NA
J gene: TRBJ2-1
CDR3 DNA: TGTGCCAGCAGTGAGGGCGTTAGCTCCTACAATGAGCAGTTCTTC
CDR3 protein: CASSEGVSSYNEQFF

clone size: few
V gene: TRBV4-1
D gene: TRBD1
J gene: TRBJ2-5
CDR3 DNA: TGCGCCAGCAGCCGAGCGGGACAGGGGGACTTAGAGACCCAGTACTTC
CDR3 protein: CASSRAGQGDLETQYF

clone size: NA
V gene: TRBV2
D gene: NA
J gene: TRBJ2-1
CDR3 DNA: TGTGCCAGCAATCGGGATGAGCAGTTCTTC
CDR3 protein: CASNRDEQFF

clone size: NA
V gene: TRBV5-1
D gene: TRBD2
J gene: TRBJ2-1
CDR3 DNA: TGCGCCAGCAGTCCGGGACTAGCTTTCGATGAGCAGTTCTTC
CDR3 protein: CASSPGLAFDEQFF

clone size: few
V gene: TRBV4-2
D gene: TRBD2
J gene: TRBJ2-3
CDR3 DNA: TGTGCCAGCAGCCAAGAATCTAGCGGCAACACAGATACGCAGTATTTT
CDR3 protein: CASSQESSGNTDTQYF

clone size: once
V gene: TRBV10-3
D gene: NA
J gene: TRBJ2-7
CDR3 DNA: TGTGCCATCAGTAATACCTACGAGCAGTACTTC
CDR3 protein: CAISNTYEQYF

clone size: few
V gene: TRBV7-2
D gene: TRBD1
J gene: TRBJ1-2
CDR3 DNA: TGTGCCAGCAGCAAACAGGGGGGTAACTATGGCTACACCTTC
CDR3 protein: CASSKQGGNYGYTF

clone size: few
V gene: TRBV6-5
D gene: NA
J gene: TRBJ2-2
CDR3 DNA: TGTGCCAGCAGTCATTCGAACACCGGGGAGCTGTTTTTT
CDR3 protein: CASSHSNTGELFF

clone size: few
V gene: TRBV5-1
D gene: TRBD2
J gene: TRBJ2-1
CDR3 DNA: TGCGCCAGCAGCACGGGACTAGCAAGTAGTGAGCAGTTCTTC
CDR3 protein: CASSTGLASSEQFF

clone size: NA
V gene: TRBV18
D gene: NA
J gene: TRBJ1-4
CDR3 DNA: TGTGCCAGCTCACCCGGGCAGGGGTCGAGGTCGAATGAAAAACTGTTTTTT
CDR3 protein: CASSPGQGSRSNEKLFF

clone size: few
V gene: TRBV2
D gene: NA
J gene: TRBJ2-7
CDR3 DNA: TGCGCCAGCAGTGAAGGCCAGACCTACGAGCAGTACTTC
CDR3 protein: CASSEGQTYEQYF

clone size: few
V gene: TRBV29-1
D gene: NA
J gene: TRBJ1-2
CDR3 DNA: TGCAGCGTCGGACAGAACTATGGCTACACCTTC
CDR3 protein: CSVGQNYGYTF

clone size: many
V gene: TRBV11-1
D gene: NA
J gene: TRBJ2-1
CDR3 DNA: TGTGCCAGCAGCTTAAACAGGGATGAGCAGTTCTTC
CDR3 protein: CASSLNRDEQFF

clone size: NA
V gene: TRBV6-1
D gene: TRBD1
J gene: TRBJ1-5
CDR3 DNA: TGTGCCAGCAGTGCGGGGACAGGGAATCAGCCCCAGCATTTT
CDR3 protein: CASSAGTGNQPQHF

clone size: few
V gene: TRBV7-9
D gene: NA
J gene: TRBJ2-4
CDR3 DNA: TGTGCCAGCAGCCAGGGGGGTAGGGGAAACATTCAGTACTTC
CDR3 protein: CASSQGGRGNIQYF

clone size: few
V gene: TRBV5-1
D gene: NA
J gene: TRBJ2-2
CDR3 DNA: TGCGCCAGCAGCTTATCCGGGATTGTCACCGGGGAGCTGTTTTTT
CDR3 protein: CASSLSGIVTGELFF

clone size: NA
V gene: TRBV5-1
D gene: NA
J gene: TRBJ2-6
CDR3 DNA: TGCGCCAGCAGCTTGGCCGGGGGCTCTGGGGCCAACGTCCTGACTTTC
CDR3 protein: CASSLAGGSGANVLTF

clone size: NA
V gene: TRBV2
D gene: TRBD1
J gene: TRBJ1-2
CDR3 DNA: TGTGCCAGCAGTGAAATGAGTCCGGACAGGGGATATGGCTACACCTTC
CDR3 protein: CASSEMSPDRGYGYTF

clone size: NA
V gene: TRBV19
D gene: NA
J gene: TRBJ2-1
CDR3 DNA: TGTGCCACCAAAGGGCTAGCTGCCTCCTACAATGAGCAGTTCTTC
CDR3 protein: CATKGLAASYNEQFF

clone size: NA
V gene: TRBV5-4
D gene: NA
J gene: TRBJ2-3
CDR3 DNA: TGTGCCAGCAGCTTGGAAGCGGCAAGCACAGATACGCAGTATTTT
CDR3 protein: CASSLEAASTDTQYF

clone size: NA
V gene: TRBV5-1
D gene: TRBD1
J gene: TRBJ1-1
CDR3 DNA: TGCGCCAGCAGGAAAACAGGGGTGGGTGAAGCTTTCTTT
CDR3 protein: CASRKTGVGEAFF

clone size: few
V gene: TRBV5-1
D gene: TRBD1
J gene: TRBJ1-1
CDR3 DNA: TGCGCCAGCAGCGAAATGGGACAGACGGAAGCTTTCTTT
CDR3 protein: CASSEMGQTEAFF

clone size: few
V gene: TRBV5-6
D gene: TRBD2
J gene: TRBJ2-5
CDR3 DNA: TGTGCCAGCAGCTTGATGAGGGCGGGAGGGGAGACCCAGTACTTC
CDR3 protein: CASSLMRAGGETQYF